This passage covers 2 T cell receptor beta chains from one sample sequenced in a study of control samples from healthy donors and cancer patients. Libraries were prepared by immunoSEQ multiplex PCR; TCRdb keeps only in-frame clonotypes and omits some of them. Here the sample spans about 89,000 clones, 70% to 90% being singletons. The sequencing sample was made of blood. These receptors were collected from a woman aged 35 to 49 in good health.

The chain uses TRBV7-2 and TRBJ2-1, with 11 bases lining up with TRBD2. The length of the CDR3 is 16 residues. The germline gives CDR1 SGHTA, CDR2 FQGNSA. V gave up 2 bases and J gave up 2 bases; unmatched junction bases: 2. CDR3 protein: CASSLTSGGPYNEQFF. The CDR3, as DNA: TGTGCCAGCAGCTTAACTAGCGGGGGACCCTACAATGAGCAGTTCTTC.

This clone came up a few times. The rearrangement uses TRBV3-1 (or the pseudogene TRBV3-2) and TRBJ2-6; perhaps TRBD1 as D (5 bases). CDR1 and CDR2 (germline): LGHDT, YNNKEL (reference sequence). Trimming removed 4 bases from V and 2 bases from J, with 9 bases in between. CDR3 length: 15 residues. DNA of the CDR3: TGTGCCAGCAGCCTCGGACACGCTGGGGCCAACGTCCTGACTTTC. Encoded protein: CASSLGHAGANVLTF.